These 4 T cell receptor beta chains were all obtained from the same sample, sequenced in a study of shared clonotypes between healthy human individuals. Assay used: immunoSEQ multiplex PCR; TCRdb lists only in-frame clones, some missing. The sample holds 1.4 million or so clones, about 98.5% seen once. The sample consisted of naive CD4+ T cells sorted from blood. Documented subset: CD45RA+ positively selected. These receptors were obtained from a man aged 25-45 years in good health.

This chain connects TRBV4-2 to TRBJ1-1; tentative D call: TRBD1 (5 bases). There are 16 residues in the CDR3. The germline CDR1 and CDR2 sequences are LGHNA and YNFKEQ. V lost 4 bases to trimming and J lost 2 bases, with 17 bases between them. The CDR3 spells CASSPRALGVNTEAFF. Written as DNA, the CDR3 is TGTGCCAGCAGCCCCCGGGCCCTGGGGGTAAACACTGAAGCTTTCTTT.

The chain carries TRBV6-1 and TRBJ1-1; D is ambiguous. The CDR3 has 15 residues. Per germline, CDR1 MNHNS and CDR2 SASEGT. V gave up 0 bases and J gave up 0 bases, with 8 bases separating them. CDR3 in DNA: TGTGCCAGCAGTGAAGCGAAAGGTTTGAACACTGAAGCTTTCTTT. As protein: CASSEAKGLNTEAFF.

The V call is TRBV6-1, the J call TRBJ2-7; D is possibly TRBD1 (6 bases). The V end lost 3 bases, the J end lost 3 bases, and 15 bases lay between the germline ends. The CDR3 runs 15 residues. CDR1 MNHNS and CDR2 SASEGT come from the germline V gene. CDR3 loop: CASSESGGRLYEQYF. The CDR3 DNA is TGTGCCAGCAGTGAGTCTGGGGGCAGACTCTACGAGCAGTACTTC.

The rearrangement uses TRBV27 and TRBJ2-5; 16 bases match TRBD2. Germline-derived CDR1 and CDR2 are MNHEY and SMNVEV (reference sequence). V was pared by 5 bases and J by 2 bases, with 11 bases of the junction left unmatched. The CDR3 is made up of 19 amino acids. This CDR3 reads CASSLLGLAGGPVQETQYF. CDR3 DNA sequence: TGTGCCAGCAGTCTCTTGGGACTAGCGGGAGGGCCCGTGCAAGAGACCCAGTACTTC.